The 12 T cell receptor beta chains presented below share a single source sample, sequenced in a study of OX40 agonist ivuxolimab in advanced cancers. Here immunoSEQ multiplex PCR was the method, and the copy in TCRdb shows in-frame clones only, minus some. The repertoire holds over 35,000 clones, with around 87% as singletons. The sample was CD4+ or CD8+ T cells sorted from blood, taken in a trial of the OX40 agonist ivuxolimab. The receptors shown here come from an adult with an advanced solid tumor such as melanoma, head and neck, liver or kidney cancer.

V and J are TRBV19 and TRBJ1-5; TRBD1 is a possible D gene (6 bases). CDR1 is LNHDA, CDR2 SQIVND, per germline (reference sequence). The CDR3 is 15 residues long. The germline V and J ends were trimmed by 6 bases and 5 bases, with 17 bases remaining between them. The CDR3 here is CASSADLDSYQPQHF. CDR3 in DNA: TGTGCCAGTAGCGCGGACTTGGACAGTTATCAGCCCCAGCATTTT.

This chain joins TRBV11-2 and TRBJ2-7, with a weak D call TRBD1 (5 bases). The CDR3 is 16 residues long. Looked up from germline, CDR1 is SGHAT and CDR2 is FQNNGV. Trimming shortened V by 5 bases and J by 4 bases, and 21 bases separated the two germline ends. The CDR3 DNA sequence: TGTGCCAGCAGCCCCCAGGGTTTAGGTATTGCGTACGAGCAGTACTTC. This codes for CASSPQGLGIAYEQYF.

The chain recombines TRBV29-1 with TRBJ1-1; D gene uncertain. The germline CDR1 and CDR2 sequences are SQVTM and ANQGSEA. This CDR3 has 14 amino acids. V lost 2 bases to trimming and J lost 5 bases, with 15 bases between them. The chain's CDR3 is CSVELSPSGTEAFF. The CDR3 DNA sequence: TGCAGCGTTGAATTGTCCCCGTCGGGAACTGAAGCTTTCTTT.

The gene calls are TRBV30 and TRBJ1-5; possibly TRBD1 for D (5 bases). This CDR3 has 13 residues. V was clipped by 0 bases and J by 6 bases, with 9 bases between them. Germline V lookup: CDR1 GTSNPN, CDR2 SVGIG (reference sequence). The chain's CDR3 is CAWSVQESQPQHF. DNA for the CDR3: TGTGCCTGGAGTGTACAGGAGAGTCAGCCCCAGCATTTT.

The genes are TRBV2 and TRBJ2-2; the D gene is possibly TRBD1 (6 bases). Germline V CDR1 and CDR2: SNHLY, FYNNEI. CDR3 length: 14 residues. The V and J ends lost 6 bases and 6 bases respectively, with 14 bases between them. CDR3 sequence: CASSQQGRPGELFF. CDR3 coding DNA: TGTGCCAGCAGCCAGCAGGGGCGCCCCGGGGAGCTGTTTTTT.

The genes are TRBV27 and TRBJ1-2; 12 bases align to TRBD1. The V and J ends lost 8 bases and 5 bases, in that order; junction bases with no gene match: 12. The germline V gene encodes CDR1 MNHEY and CDR2 SMNVEV (reference sequence). The CDR3 loop spans 16 amino acids. The CDR3 DNA reads as TGTGCCAGCCCCAGGGACAGGGGGCAGAGAGATTATGGCTACACCTTC. It yields the protein CASPRDRGQRDYGYTF.

The chain carries TRBV28 and TRBJ1-2; D is ambiguous. This CDR3 region has 12 residues. Trimming cost V 6 bases and J 0 bases, with 5 bases left between them. Germline assignment: CDR1 MDHEN and CDR2 SYDVKM. The CDR3 sequence: CASRTSNYGYTF. The CDR3 region has the DNA TGTGCCAGCAGGACCTCTAACTATGGCTACACCTTC.

This chain links TRBV11-3 with TRBJ2-7; TRBD2 is a possible D gene (5 bases). Germline-derived CDR1 and CDR2 are SGHNT and YENEEA. The length of the CDR3 is 13 residues. The V end was cut by 3 bases, the J end by 7 bases, with 13 bases between. The CDR3 sequence: CASSLGVFGEQYF. CDR3 DNA sequence: TGTGCCAGCAGCTTGGGAGTGTTCGGTGAGCAGTACTTC.

The chain combines TRBV10-1 with TRBJ2-5, with 8 bases lining up with TRBD1. The V gene's germline CDR1 is WNHNN and CDR2 SYGVQD (reference sequence). Trimming cost V 2 bases and J 5 bases; bases outside gene matches: 7. This CDR3 has 15 amino acids. The CDR3 protein is CASSEGQGTGETQYF. In DNA form, the CDR3 reads TGCGCCAGCAGTGAGGGACAGGGAACTGGGGAGACCCAGTACTTC.

The chain employs TRBV7-2 and TRBJ2-3; TRBD1 matches at 9 bases. The CDR3 totals 14 residues. J was trimmed by 4 bases and V by 5 bases; bases with no gene match: 4. The germline gives CDR1 SGHTA, CDR2 FQGNSA. In nucleotides, the CDR3 is TGTGCCAGCAGCCTGGGACAGGGACCAGATACGCAGTATTTT. It yields the protein CASSLGQGPDTQYF.

This sequence joins TRBV7-2 and TRBJ1-1; D is unresolved. V dropped 7 bases and J dropped 0 bases, with 12 bases sitting between them. The V gene's germline CDR1 is SGHTA and CDR2 FQGNSA. The length of the CDR3 is 14 residues. The CDR3 spells CASTPVGLNTEAFF. Written as DNA, the CDR3 is TGTGCCAGCACCCCGGTCGGTCTGAACACTGAAGCTTTCTTT.

The chain joins TRBV5-6 to TRBJ1-1; D unclear. Germline assignment: CDR1 SGHDT and CDR2 YYEEEE. V was clipped by 0 bases and J by 6 bases, with 15 bases between them. This CDR3 is built from 15 residues. The CDR3 here is CASSLARGRVAEAFF. CDR3 nucleotide sequence: TGTGCCAGCAGCTTGGCAAGAGGGAGAGTCGCTGAAGCTTTCTTT.